This TCR beta chain was identified in a study of cytomegalovirus exposure and HLA in healthy donors. Study findings and constraints: Three CMV-associated chains proved CMV antigen-specific in vitro.

The PCR was carried out with 60 Vbeta primers and 13 Jbeta primers. Libraries were prepared by immunoSEQ multiplex PCR; TCRdb keeps only in-frame clonotypes and omits some of them. This sample yields some 180,000 clones, of which 78% are seen a single time; approximately 2.6% belongs to the top ten. This clone was recorded once. Its antigen is as yet unknown. This CDR3 has 19 amino acids. The rearrangement uses TRBV21-1 and TRBJ1-6; the table's D call, TRBD1, was not checked against the DNA. TRBV21-1 is designated a pseudogene. The sequence derives from a female donor in good health and CMV-seronegative. The sequenced material came from PBMCs. CDR3 coding DNA: TGTGCCAGCAGCAAAACCCTCCTCACAATAGGGGGCAGGAATTCACCCCTCCACTTT. This encodes CASSKTLLTIGGRNSPLHF.